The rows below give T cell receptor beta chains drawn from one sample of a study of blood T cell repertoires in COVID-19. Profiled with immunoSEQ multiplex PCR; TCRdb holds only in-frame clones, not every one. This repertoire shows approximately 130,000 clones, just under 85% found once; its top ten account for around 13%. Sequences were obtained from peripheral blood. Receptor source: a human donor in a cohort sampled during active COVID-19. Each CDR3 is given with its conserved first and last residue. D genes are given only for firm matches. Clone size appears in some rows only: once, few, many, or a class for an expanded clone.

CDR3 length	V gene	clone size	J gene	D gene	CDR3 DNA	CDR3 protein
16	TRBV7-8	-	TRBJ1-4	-	TGTGCCAGCAGCTTGGGTGGAGGGACTAGGTCGGAAAAACTGTTTTTT	CASSLGGGTRSEKLFF
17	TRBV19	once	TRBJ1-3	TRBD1	TGTGCCAGTACCCGCCTGCGGGAGGGGGCAAACGGAAACACCATATATTTT	CASTRLREGANGNTIYF
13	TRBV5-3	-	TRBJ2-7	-	TGTGCCAGAAGCTTTCGGGGGGCAGGAGAGCAGTACTTC	CARSFRGAGEQYF
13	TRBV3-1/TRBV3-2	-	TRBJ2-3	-	TGTGCCAGCAGCCCCCAAGGGAGCTGGAACCAGTATTTT	CASSPQGSWNQYF
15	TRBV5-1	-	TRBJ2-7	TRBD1	TGCGCCAGCAGCTATGGACAGGGGAGCTCCTACGAGCAGTACTTC	CASSYGQGSSYEQYF
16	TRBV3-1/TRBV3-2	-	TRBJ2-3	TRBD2	TGTGCCAGCACTCAGAGGGCGGGGGGGCGCACAGATACGCAGTATTTT	CASTQRAGGRTDTQYF
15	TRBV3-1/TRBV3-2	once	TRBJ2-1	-	TGTGCCAGCAGCCAAGAGATCCAGGGCTGGAATGAGCAGTTCTTC	CASSQEIQGWNEQFF
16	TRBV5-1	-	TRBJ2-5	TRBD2	TGCGCCAGCAGCTTACCCGGGGGGGCCTTCGGCGAGACCCAGTACTTC	CASSLPGGAFGETQYF
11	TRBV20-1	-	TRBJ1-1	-	TGCAGTGCTAGGGCCAACACTGAAGCTTTCTTT	CSARANTEAFF
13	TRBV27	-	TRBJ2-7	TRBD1	TGTGCCAGCAGTCTAAGGACAGGATACGAGCAGTACTTC	CASSLRTGYEQYF
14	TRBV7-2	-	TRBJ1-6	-	TGTGCCAGCAGCTTAGCGGCAGGGGACTCACCCCTCCACTTT	CASSLAAGDSPLHF
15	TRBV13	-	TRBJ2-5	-	TGTGCCAGCAGCTTAGTTTTCGGGGGTGAACGGACCCAGTACTTC	CASSLVFGGERTQYF
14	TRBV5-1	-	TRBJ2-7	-	TGCGCCAGCAGCGCAGGAACAGAATCCTACGAGCAGTACTTC	CASSAGTESYEQYF
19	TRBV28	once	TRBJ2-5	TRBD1	TGTGCCAGCAGGGAGGGACAGGGGGTGTTTGACGTTACTCGAGAGACCCAGTACTTC	CASREGQGVFDVTRETQYF
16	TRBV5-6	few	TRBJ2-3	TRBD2	TGTGCCAGCAGCCCCATCGAGCGGGGGGTAACAGATACGCAGTATTTT	CASSPIERGVTDTQYF
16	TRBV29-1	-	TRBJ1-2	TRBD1	TGCAGCGTTGAGGGGTTACAGGGGGCGCCTAACTATGGCTACACCTTC	CSVEGLQGAPNYGYTF
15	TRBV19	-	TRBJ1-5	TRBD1	TGTGCCAGTAGTATAAGGGGACAGTCCGGTCAGCCCCAGCATTTT	CASSIRGQSGQPQHF
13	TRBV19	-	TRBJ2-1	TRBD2	TGTGCCAGTACACTAGCGGGGAATAATGAGCAGTTCTTC	CASTLAGNNEQFF
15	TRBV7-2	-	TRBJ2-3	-	TGTGCCAGCAGCTTACAGGCACCGATTCGGGATACGCAGTATTTT	CASSLQAPIRDTQYF
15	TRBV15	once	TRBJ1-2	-	TGTGCCACCAGCAGACCCGAGAGGGGGATCTATGGCTACACCTTC	CATSRPERGIYGYTF
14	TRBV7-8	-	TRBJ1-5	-	TGTGCCAGCTCTGGAGCCAGGGGTGATCAGCCCCAGCATTTT	CASSGARGDQPQHF
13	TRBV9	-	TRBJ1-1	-	TGTGCCAGCAGCGGACTACGGGCCACTGAAGCTTTCTTT	CASSGLRATEAFF
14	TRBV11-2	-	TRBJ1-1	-	TGTGCCAGCAGCTTAGCGGTCCTGAACACTGAAGCTTTCTTT	CASSLAVLNTEAFF
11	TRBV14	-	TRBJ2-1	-	TGTGCCAGCAGCGTCCGGGACAAACAGTTCTTC	CASSVRDKQFF
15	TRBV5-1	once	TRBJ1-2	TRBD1	TGCGCCAGCAGCTTCGGGACAGGTGCTCCTATAGGCTACACCTTC	CASSFGTGAPIGYTF
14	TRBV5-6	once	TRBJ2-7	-	TGTGCCAGCCACTTGGGGCAGCGAACCTACGAGCAGTACTTC	CASHLGQRTYEQYF
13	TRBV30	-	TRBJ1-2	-	TGTGCCTGCGGACCGAACAGGGCCTATGGCTACACCTTC	CACGPNRAYGYTF